Listed here are 30 T cell receptor beta chains from one sample, sequenced in a study of blood T cell repertoires in COVID-19. Data came from immunoSEQ multiplex PCR; TCRdb stores just in-frame clones and leaves some out. The data hold about 99,000 clones, with roughly four fifths observed a single time. Sample: peripheral blood. These receptors were collected from a man aged 60 to 69 with acute or convalescent COVID-19.

J is TRBJ2-5 and V is TRBV10-3; D perhaps matches TRBD1 (6 bases). Trimming took off 7 bases at V and 2 bases at J, with 11 bases between the two ends. CDR1 and CDR2 (germline): ENHRY, SYGVKD. The CDR3 contains 13 residues. The DNA for the CDR3 is TGTGCCATCAAACGGACAGCGCAAGAGACCCAGTACTTC. Protein: CAIKRTAQETQYF.

The chain recombines TRBV3-1 (or the pseudogene TRBV3-2) with TRBJ2-5, with D uncertain. This CDR3 contains 13 residues. The germline V and J ends were trimmed by 3 bases and 1 base, with 6 bases remaining between them. Germline-derived CDR1 and CDR2 are LGHDT and YNNKEL (reference sequence). As DNA, the CDR3 is TGTGCCAGCAGCCAGCGTGCCCAAGAGACCCAGTACTTC. It encodes CASSQRAQETQYF.

This chain links TRBV7-8 with TRBJ2-2; D is unclear. Trimming removed 5 bases from V and 2 bases from J, with 9 bases in between. The CDR3 length is 14 residues. Germline V gene sequence: CDR1 SGHVS, CDR2 FQNEAQ. DNA of the CDR3: TGTGCCAGCAGCCCCTCAGTTAACACCGGGGAGCTGTTTTTT. Translation: CASSPSVNTGELFF.

The CDR3 nucleotides are TGTGCCAGCAGCGTAGGGGCAGGGGGCCTCCAAGAGACCCAGTACTTC. It codes for CASSVGAGGLQETQYF. J is TRBJ2-5 and V is TRBV9; 8 bases line up with TRBD1. This CDR3 has 16 amino acids. Germline V gene sequence: CDR1 SGDLS, CDR2 YYNGEE. The V segment lost 0 bases and the J segment 1 base; nucleotides outside the gene matches: 5.

The chain has TRBV3-1 (or the pseudogene TRBV3-2) and TRBJ1-1; D not resolved. Between the trimmed V and J ends, which lost 0 bases and 2 bases, there was a span of 7 bases. CDR1 and CDR2 (germline): LGHDT, YNNKEL (reference sequence). This CDR3 contains 14 residues. This CDR3 is CASSQDFVNTEAFF. CDR3 DNA sequence: TGTGCCAGCAGCCAAGACTTTGTAAACACTGAAGCTTTCTTT.

V usage is TRBV7-9 and J usage is TRBJ2-3; 8 bases agree with TRBD2. This CDR3 comprises 14 residues. Looked up from germline, CDR1 is SEHNR and CDR2 is FQNEAQ (reference sequence). The junction had 1 base not matched to a gene; V was cut back by 3 bases and J by 2 bases. The CDR3 protein is CASSFSGTTDTQYF. The DNA for the CDR3 is TGTGCCAGCAGCTTTAGCGGGACCACAGATACGCAGTATTTT.

V is TRBV5-1 and J is TRBJ1-6; 10 bases agree with TRBD1. CDR1 and CDR2 from the germline V gene are SGHRS and YFSETQ. J was trimmed by 8 bases and V by 0 bases; bases with no gene match: 2. The length of the CDR3 is 15 residues. In nucleotides, the CDR3 is TGCGCCAGCAGCTTGGGGACAGGGGGACATTCACCCCTCCACTTT. Encoded protein: CASSLGTGGHSPLHF. Drawing the rest from reference TRBV5-1 and TRBJ1-6, the complete variable domain is KAGVTQTPRYLIKTRGQQVTLSCSPISGHRSVSWYQQTPGQGLQFLFEYFSETQRNKGNFPGRFSGRQFSNSRSEMNVSTLELGDSALYLCASSLGTGGHSPLHFGNGTRLTVT.

On this clone itself: At one end the junction does not follow the germline gene, possibly because of a read error. This chain joins TRBV7-3 and TRBJ2-2; 9 bases are shared with TRBD2. This CDR3 has 17 amino acids. CDR1 SGHTA and CDR2 FQGTGA come from the germline V gene. The CDR3 reads CASSLTPSGVYTGELFF. CDR3 DNA sequence: TGTGCCAGCAGCCTAACACCTAGCGGGGTTTACACCGGGGAGCTGTTTTTT.

The genes are TRBV5-1 and TRBJ2-6, with D hard to call. Trimming cost V 0 bases and J 2 bases, with 9 bases left between them. CDR1 is SGHRS and CDR2 is YFSETQ in the germline V gene. The CDR3 contains 16 residues. CDR3 region: CASSLGQPTGANVLTF. The CDR3 DNA sequence: TGCGCCAGCAGCTTGGGGCAACCGACTGGGGCCAACGTCCTGACTTTC.

The gene calls are TRBV5-1 and TRBJ1-1; perhaps TRBD1 as D (6 bases). Germline V CDR1 and CDR2: SGHRS, YFSETQ. The CDR3 extends over 16 amino acids. V lost 5 bases and J lost 0, with 17 bases in between. Written as DNA, the CDR3 is TGCGCCAGCAGGCGGGCGACAGGCCAAATGAACACTGAAGCTTTCTTT. Encoded protein: CASRRATGQMNTEAFF.

This clone has a handful of counts. V gene TRBV19 combines with J gene TRBJ2-7; the match to TRBD1 covers 7 bases. Germline loops: CDR1 LNHDA, CDR2 SQIVND (reference sequence). Trimming at V came to 7 bases and at J to 6 bases, leaving 15 bases not matched to a gene. This CDR3 is 15 amino acids long. The CDR3 DNA sequence: TGTGCCAGTACCCCGACAGGGCCGGCGATTAGCGAGCAGTACTTC. Its translation: CASTPTGPAISEQYF.

V usage is TRBV7-2 and J usage is TRBJ2-1, with 14 bases lining up with TRBD2. The germline V gene encodes CDR1 SGHTA and CDR2 FQGNSA. There are 17 residues in the CDR3. The trim removed 6 bases at V and 0 bases at J, leaving 4 bases unmatched. The CDR3 sequence is CASRGTSGRSSYNEQFF. In DNA, the CDR3 is TGTGCCAGCAGGGGGACTAGCGGGAGAAGCTCCTACAATGAGCAGTTCTTC.

This clone was recorded only once. The V call is TRBV4-2, the J call TRBJ1-4; D not certain. The CDR3 totals 14 residues. V was trimmed by 4 bases and J by 3 bases, leaving 9 bases between them. The V gene's germline CDR1 is LGHNA and CDR2 YNFKEQ. The CDR3 DNA sequence: TGTGCCAGCAGCCTCGGGAGTTCTAATGAAAAACTGTTTTTT. Translation gives CASSLGSSNEKLFF.

This clone was found a few times. The gene calls are TRBV4-3 and TRBJ2-5, with 12 bases that match TRBD2. CDR1 and CDR2 from the germline V gene are LGHNA and YSLEER. J gave up 4 bases and V 0 bases, and 12 bases lay outside the gene matches. The CDR3 sequence is 19 residues long. CDR3 protein: CASSQDAPGLAGSGETQYF. The CDR3 coding sequence is TGCGCCAGCAGCCAAGATGCCCCCGGACTAGCGGGATCTGGAGAGACCCAGTACTTC.

The V gene is TRBV5-4, the J gene TRBJ2-5; 14 bases align to TRBD2. The CDR3 has 16 residues. The germline V gene has CDR1 SGHNT and CDR2 YYREEE (reference sequence). V shed 2 bases and J 2 bases; nucleotides not matched to a gene: 2. Here the CDR3 DNA reads TGTGCCAGCAGCTTCCGACTAGCGGGGGGGCAAGAGACCCAGTACTTC. It specifies CASSFRLAGGQETQYF.

The chain uses TRBV11-2 and TRBJ2-5, with D perhaps matching TRBD2 (5 bases). CDR1 and CDR2 from the germline V gene are SGHAT and FQNNGV. The germline V and J ends were trimmed by 1 base and 1 base, with 13 bases remaining between them. The CDR3 is 16 residues long. DNA for the CDR3: TGTGCCAGCAGCTTAGCCGGGATACGCATCCAAGAGACCCAGTACTTC. Its protein product is CASSLAGIRIQETQYF.

The gene calls are TRBV30 and TRBJ1-5, with D maybe TRBD1 (6 bases). Germline assignment: CDR1 GTSNPN and CDR2 SVGIG (reference sequence). V lost 0 bases to trimming and J lost 7 bases, with 19 bases between them. This CDR3 contains 16 residues. CDR3 sequence reads: CAWSVRRQGRGQPQHF. The CDR3 DNA sequence: TGTGCCTGGAGTGTAAGGCGTCAGGGGAGAGGGCAGCCCCAGCATTTT. The whole variable domain, remainder taken from reference TRBV30 and TRBJ1-5, is SQTIHQWPATLVQPVGSPLSLECTVEGTSNPNLYWYRQAAGRGLQLLFYSVGIGQISSEVPQNLSASRPQDRQFILSSKKLLLSDSGFYLCAWSVRRQGRGQPQHFGDGTRLSIL.

This chain joins TRBV7-9 and TRBJ2-3; tentatively, D is TRBD2 (5 bases). The V and J ends lost 3 bases and 0 bases respectively, with 7 bases between them. The CDR3 runs 14 residues. The germline CDR1 and CDR2 sequences are SEHNR and FQNEAQ (reference sequence). Written as DNA, the CDR3 is TGTGCCAGCAGCTTTTGGGAGAGCACAGATACGCAGTATTTT. It encodes CASSFWESTDTQYF.

The chain combines TRBV20-1 with TRBJ2-1, with 9 bases aligning to TRBD1. The CDR3 length is 15 residues. The germline gives CDR1 DFQATT, CDR2 SNEGSKA (reference sequence). The V segment lost 3 bases and the J segment 4 bases; nucleotides outside the gene matches: 7. CDR3 sequence (DNA): TGCAGTGCTAGTTTTCGGACAGGGGTATACAATGAGCAGTTCTTC. Protein product: CSASFRTGVYNEQFF.

This chain links TRBV6-5 with TRBJ2-3; 7 bases align to TRBD2. Trimming cost V 4 bases and J 0 bases; bases outside gene matches: 7. The V gene's germline CDR1 is MNHEY and CDR2 SVGAGI. The CDR3 extends over 16 amino acids. The CDR3 region is CASSSLLAVSTDTQYF. In DNA form, the CDR3 reads TGTGCCAGCAGTTCCCTCCTAGCGGTGAGCACAGATACGCAGTATTTT.

The genes are TRBV28 and TRBJ2-1; the D gene is possibly TRBD1 (6 bases). This CDR3 is built from 17 residues. With 4 bases removed from V and 0 bases from J, the gap between germline ends came to 16 bases. Germline V CDR1 and CDR2: MDHEN, SYDVKM. The DNA for the CDR3 is TGTGCCAGCAGTTCCCCCATGACAGGAAGCTCCTACAATGAGCAGTTCTTC. Translating it yields CASSSPMTGSSYNEQFF.

This chain connects TRBV2 to TRBJ2-7; TRBD2 matches 7 bases. Germline V lookup: CDR1 SNHLY, CDR2 FYNNEI. This CDR3 spans 17 amino acids. V shed 2 bases and J 2 bases; nucleotides not matched to a gene: 12. The CDR3 protein is CASSEIRGDSTAYEQYF. In nucleotides, the CDR3 is TGTGCCAGCAGTGAAATACGGGGGGACTCGACAGCCTACGAGCAGTACTTC.

The chain employs TRBV5-4 and TRBJ1-4; the match to TRBD1 covers 7 bases. The CDR3 runs to 16 residues. With 3 bases clipped from V and 4 bases from J, the junction kept 9 bases outside the gene matches. The germline V gene encodes CDR1 SGHNT and CDR2 YYREEE (reference sequence). The CDR3 coding sequence is TGTGCCAGCAGCTCCGAAGGGGGACAGCTTAATGAAAAACTGTTTTTT. Amino acid sequence: CASSSEGGQLNEKLFF.

The chain links TRBV12-5 to TRBJ1-1, with D perhaps matching TRBD1 (5 bases). V lost 3 bases to trimming and J lost 0 bases, with 8 bases between them. The germline gives CDR1 LGHNT, CDR2 FRNRAP. The CDR3 totals 14 residues. The DNA for the CDR3 is TGTGCTAGTGGTTTAGGACACCTGAACACTGAAGCTTTCTTT. Translated, it gives CASGLGHLNTEAFF. Supplemented by reference TRBV12-5 and TRBJ1-1, the full variable domain reads DARVTQTPRHKVTEMGQEVTMRCQPILGHNTVFWYRQTMMQGLELLAYFRNRAPLDDSGMPKDRFSAEMPDATLATLKIQPSEPRDSAVYFCASGLGHLNTEAFFGQGTRLTVV.

The chain combines TRBV12-5 with TRBJ2-4, with D maybe TRBD2 (6 bases). This CDR3 contains 12 residues. V lost 1 base to trimming and J lost 10 bases, with 8 bases between them. Germline lookup yields CDR1 LGHNT and CDR2 FRNRAP. The CDR3 protein is CASGLDAGIQYF. Written as DNA, the CDR3 is TGTGCTAGTGGTTTGGACGCGGGGATTCAGTACTTC. The whole variable domain, filled in from reference TRBV12-5 and TRBJ2-4, reads DARVTQTPRHKVTEMGQEVTMRCQPILGHNTVFWYRQTMMQGLELLAYFRNRAPLDDSGMPKDRFSAEMPDATLATLKIQPSEPRDSAVYFCASGLDAGIQYFGAGTRLSVL.

The genes are TRBV27 and TRBJ2-7; D unresolved. Germline V gene sequence: CDR1 MNHEY, CDR2 SMNVEV (reference sequence). The CDR3 covers 11 residues. With 9 bases removed from V and 3 bases from J, the gap between germline ends came to 9 bases. The CDR3 nucleotides read TGTGCCAGAGTAAACAGCTACGAGCAGTACTTC. The encoded protein is CARVNSYEQYF.

The chain uses TRBV3-1 (or the pseudogene TRBV3-2) and TRBJ1-5; 9 positions agree with TRBD1. Trimming took 1 base from V and 3 from J; bases not matched to a gene: 1. The length of the CDR3 is 15 residues. Germline CDR1 LGHDT, CDR2 YNNKEL (reference sequence). The CDR3 DNA reads TGTGCCAGCAGCCAAGGGGACAGGGCCAATCAGCCCCAGCATTTT. Amino acids: CASSQGDRANQPQHF.

The rearrangement links TRBV30 to TRBJ2-7; TRBD1 agrees at 8 bases. The CDR3 extends over 13 amino acids. The junction had 3 bases not matched to a gene; V was cut back by 4 bases and J by 1 base. The germline CDR1 and CDR2 sequences are GTSNPN and SVGIG (reference sequence). For the CDR3, the DNA is TGTGCCTGGACCAGGGGGCTTTCCTACGAGCAGTACTTC. This translates into CAWTRGLSYEQYF. Full variable domain (rest looked up from reference TRBV30 and TRBJ2-7): SQTIHQWPATLVQPVGSPLSLECTVEGTSNPNLYWYRQAAGRGLQLLFYSVGIGQISSEVPQNLSASRPQDRQFILSSKKLLLSDSGFYLCAWTRGLSYEQYFGPGTRLTVT.

V is TRBV28 and J is TRBJ1-3, with D tentatively TRBD1 (6 bases). V dropped 2 bases and J dropped 4 bases, with 18 bases sitting between them. Per germline, CDR1 MDHEN and CDR2 SYDVKM. The CDR3 sequence is 17 residues long. The CDR3 protein is CASSLPQGGGRGNTIYF. In DNA, the CDR3 is TGTGCCAGCAGTTTACCCCAGGGAGGGGGGCGAGGAAACACCATATATTTT.

The J gene is TRBJ2-1, the V gene TRBV20-1, with 9 bases aligning to TRBD2. Looked up from germline, CDR1 is DFQATT and CDR2 is SNEGSKA (reference sequence). The CDR3 is made up of 11 amino acids. As DNA, the CDR3 is TGCTCCAGCGGGAGGAACAATGAGCAGTTCTTC. It translates to CSSGRNNEQFF.